This T cell receptor beta chain is drawn from a study of shared clonotypes between healthy human individuals. The data were produced by immunoSEQ multiplex PCR, yet TCRdb's version contains in-frame clones alone and is incomplete. Of a few million clones listed, roughly 92% were seen once; the top ten hold 0.37%. The CDR3 covers 14 residues. The germline V gene encodes CDR1 SGHNT and CDR2 YYREEE (reference sequence). Losses at the gene ends were 0 bases for V and 4 bases for J; bases not matched to a gene: 3. CD4+ cells yielded CD45RA+ naive and CD45RA-negative memory subsets. Comment on this clone: Distinct nucleotide sequences in the sample also encode this CDR3.

Sequencing used naive CD4+ T cells from PBMCs. The subset is: CD45RA+ positively selected. The clonotype originates from a man between 18 and 29 years old in good health. Some clones in this sample may be carry-over from other donors' samples. The chain has TRBV5-4 and TRBJ1-2; 7 nucleotides align to TRBD1. The CDR3 DNA reads TGTGCCAGCAGCTTGGCAGGGGGGACCTATGGCTACACCTTC. Its translation: CASSLAGGTYGYTF.